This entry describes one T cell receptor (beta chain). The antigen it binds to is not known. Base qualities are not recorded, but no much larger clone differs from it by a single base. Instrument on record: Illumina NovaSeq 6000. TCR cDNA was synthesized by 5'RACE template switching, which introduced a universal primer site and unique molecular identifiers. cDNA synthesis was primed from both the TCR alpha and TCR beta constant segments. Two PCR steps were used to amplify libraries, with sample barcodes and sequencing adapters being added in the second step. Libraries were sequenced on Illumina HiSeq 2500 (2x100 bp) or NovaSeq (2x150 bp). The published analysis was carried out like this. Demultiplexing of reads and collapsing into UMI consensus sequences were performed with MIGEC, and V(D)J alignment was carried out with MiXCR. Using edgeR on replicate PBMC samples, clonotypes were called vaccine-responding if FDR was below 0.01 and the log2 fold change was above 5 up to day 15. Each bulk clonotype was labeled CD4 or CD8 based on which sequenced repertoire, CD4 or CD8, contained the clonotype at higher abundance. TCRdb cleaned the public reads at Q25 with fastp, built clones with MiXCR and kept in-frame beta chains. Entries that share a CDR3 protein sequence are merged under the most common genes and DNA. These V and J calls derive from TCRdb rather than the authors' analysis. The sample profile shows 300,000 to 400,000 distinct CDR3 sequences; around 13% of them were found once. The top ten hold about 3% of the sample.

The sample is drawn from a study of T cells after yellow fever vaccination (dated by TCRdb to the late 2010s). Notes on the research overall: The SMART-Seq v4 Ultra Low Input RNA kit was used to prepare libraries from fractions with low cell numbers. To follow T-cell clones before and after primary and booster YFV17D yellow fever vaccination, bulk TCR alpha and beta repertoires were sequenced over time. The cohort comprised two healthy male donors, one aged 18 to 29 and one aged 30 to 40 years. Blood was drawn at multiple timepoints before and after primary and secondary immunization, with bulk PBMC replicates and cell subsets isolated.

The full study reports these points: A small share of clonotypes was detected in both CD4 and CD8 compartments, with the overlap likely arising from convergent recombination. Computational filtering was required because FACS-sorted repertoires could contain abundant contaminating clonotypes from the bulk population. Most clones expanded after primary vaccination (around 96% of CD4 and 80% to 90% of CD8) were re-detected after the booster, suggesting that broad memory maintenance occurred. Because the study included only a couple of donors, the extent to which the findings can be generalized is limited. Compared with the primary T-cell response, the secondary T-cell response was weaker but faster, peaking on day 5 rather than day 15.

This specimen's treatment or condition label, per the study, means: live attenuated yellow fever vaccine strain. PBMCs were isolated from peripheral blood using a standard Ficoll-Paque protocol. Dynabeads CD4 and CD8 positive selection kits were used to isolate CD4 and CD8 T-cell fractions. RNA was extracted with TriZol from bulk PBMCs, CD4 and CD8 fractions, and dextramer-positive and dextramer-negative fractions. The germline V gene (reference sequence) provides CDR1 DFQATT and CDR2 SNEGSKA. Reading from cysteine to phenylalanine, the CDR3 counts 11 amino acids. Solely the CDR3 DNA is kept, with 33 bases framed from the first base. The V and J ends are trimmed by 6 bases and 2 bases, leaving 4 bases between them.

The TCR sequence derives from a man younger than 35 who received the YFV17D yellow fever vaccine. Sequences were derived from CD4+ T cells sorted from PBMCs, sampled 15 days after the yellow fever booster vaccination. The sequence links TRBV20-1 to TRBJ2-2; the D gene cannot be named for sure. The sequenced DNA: TGCAGTGCCCTCAACACCGGGGAGCTGTTTTTT. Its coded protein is CSALNTGELFF.